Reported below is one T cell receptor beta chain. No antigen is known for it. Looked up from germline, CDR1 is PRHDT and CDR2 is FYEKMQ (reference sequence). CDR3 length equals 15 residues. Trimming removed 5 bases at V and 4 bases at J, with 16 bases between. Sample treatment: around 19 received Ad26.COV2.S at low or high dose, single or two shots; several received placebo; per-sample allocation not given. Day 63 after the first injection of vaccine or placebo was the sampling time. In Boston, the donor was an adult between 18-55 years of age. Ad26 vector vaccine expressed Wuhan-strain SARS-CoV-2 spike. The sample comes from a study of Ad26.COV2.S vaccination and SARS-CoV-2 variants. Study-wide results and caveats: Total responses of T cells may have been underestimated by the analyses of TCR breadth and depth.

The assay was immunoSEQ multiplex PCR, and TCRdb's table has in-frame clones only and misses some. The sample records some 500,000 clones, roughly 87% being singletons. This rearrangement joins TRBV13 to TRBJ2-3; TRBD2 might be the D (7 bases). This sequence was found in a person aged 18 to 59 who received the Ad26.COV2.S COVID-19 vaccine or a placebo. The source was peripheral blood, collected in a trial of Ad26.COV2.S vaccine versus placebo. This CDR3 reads CASSRAGRTADTQYF. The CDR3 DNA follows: TGTGCCAGCAGCAGGGCCGGGAGGACAGCAGATACGCAGTATTTT.